A selection of T cell receptor beta chains follows, all from one sample in a study of cytomegalovirus exposure and HLA in healthy donors. Profiling relied on immunoSEQ multiplex PCR, and the TCRdb table lists in-frame clones only, not all of them. Among about 120,000 clones listed, roughly 66% were seen once. The sequencing input was PBMCs. The receptor set was obtained from a woman in her twenties or thirties in good health and CMV-seronegative. CDR3s include the opening cysteine and the closing phenylalanine or tryptophan. Fields, in order: clone size, D gene, V gene, J gene, CDR3 protein, CDR3 DNA. D genes are given only for firm matches. Only some rows state a clone size, as once, few, many or a class for expanded clones.

NA	TRBD2	TRBV30	TRBJ2-1	CAWSLAGGSSYNEQFF	TGTGCCTGGAGTCTAGCGGGGGGGAGCTCCTACAATGAGCAGTTCTTC
few	NA	TRBV6-6	TRBJ1-3	CASSYSTGATGNTIYF	TGTGCCAGCAGTTATTCGACAGGCGCCACTGGAAACACCATATATTTT
NA	TRBD1	TRBV15	TRBJ2-3	CATSSFGQASHFRPTDTQYF	TGTGCCACCAGCAGCTTCGGACAGGCCAGTCACTTTCGCCCCACAGATACGCAGTATTTT
many	TRBD1	TRBV6-1	TRBJ2-7	CASSLDRSSYEQYF	TGTGCCAGCAGTCTGGACAGGAGCTCCTACGAGCAGTACTTC
few	NA	TRBV21-1	TRBJ1-3	CASSKGAGNTIYF	TGTGCCAGCAGCAAAGGGGCAGGAAACACCATATATTTT
NA	TRBD2	TRBV7-7	TRBJ2-5	CASSSGRAAQETQYF	TGTGCTAGCAGCTCCGGGAGGGCCGCACAAGAGACCCAGTACTTC
NA	TRBD2	TRBV7-9	TRBJ2-1	CASSLTSGRRTEQFF	TGTGCCAGCAGCCTTACTAGCGGGAGACGTACTGAGCAGTTCTTC
NA	NA	TRBV5-1	TRBJ2-1	CASSSSGASSYNEQFF	TGCGCCAGCAGTTCCTCAGGGGCGAGCTCCTACAATGAGCAGTTCTTC
NA	NA	TRBV29-1	TRBJ1-1	CSVNRDSTEAFF	TGCAGCGTTAACAGGGATTCCACTGAAGCTTTCTTT
NA	TRBD1	TRBV30	TRBJ1-3	CAWSDPGQGVGNTIYF	TGTGCCTGGAGTGATCCGGGACAGGGGGTTGGAAACACCATATATTTT
few	TRBD2	TRBV28	TRBJ2-7	CASSLAGGAYEQYF	TGTGCCAGCAGTTTAGCGGGAGGGGCCTACGAGCAGTACTTC
NA	TRBD1	TRBV6-1	TRBJ1-1	CASSAAGGLPGNTEAFF	TGTGCCAGCAGTGCTGCAGGGGGCCTCCCGGGGAACACTGAAGCTTTCTTT
few	TRBD2	TRBV4-1	TRBJ2-3	CASSRGRASDTQYF	TGCGCCAGCAGCCGCGGGAGGGCCTCAGATACGCAGTATTTT
once	NA	TRBV7-9	TRBJ2-3	CASSFQGLGTDTQYF	TGTGCCAGCAGCTTTCAGGGTCTTGGTACAGATACGCAGTATTTT
NA	NA	TRBV6-1	TRBJ2-7	CASRDRHSEQYF	TGTGCCAGCAGGGACAGACACAGCGAGCAGTACTTC
NA	NA	TRBV6-1	TRBJ2-5	CASSEGKRAWEETQYF	TGTGCCAGCAGTGAAGGGAAGCGGGCTTGGGAGGAGACCCAGTACTTC
NA	TRBD2	TRBV7-9	TRBJ2-1	CASSDRTWTSGTYNEQFF	TGTGCCAGCAGCGACCGTACTTGGACTAGCGGGACCTACAATGAGCAGTTCTTC
NA	NA	TRBV7-3	TRBJ2-1	CASSLSAGSNEQFF	TGTGCCAGCAGCTTAAGTGCCGGGAGCAATGAGCAGTTCTTC
NA	NA	TRBV28	TRBJ1-2	CASSSPSNGLYGYTF	TGTGCCAGCAGTTCCCCTTCAAATGGGCTCTATGGCTACACCTTC
NA	NA	TRBV30	TRBJ2-1	CAWKGPPLLYRGGEQFF	TGTGCCTGGAAAGGGCCGCCATTGTTGTACAGGGGAGGTGAGCAGTTCTTC
few	TRBD2	TRBV9	TRBJ2-7	CASSASGSQAYEQYF	TGTGCCAGCAGCGCTAGCGGGAGCCAGGCCTACGAGCAGTACTTC
NA	TRBD2	TRBV7-2	TRBJ2-3	CASSPRTSGRTDTQYF	TGTGCCAGCAGCCCCCGGACTAGCGGGAGGACAGATACGCAGTATTTT
NA	TRBD2	TRBV29-1	TRBJ2-2	CSVDLAGSTGELFF	TGCAGCGTTGACCTAGCGGGATCCACCGGGGAGCTGTTTTTT
NA	TRBD1	TRBV7-7	TRBJ2-5	CASSLDRGPQETQYF	TGTGCTAGCAGCCTAGACAGGGGGCCACAAGAGACCCAGTACTTC
NA	NA	TRBV20-1	TRBJ2-5	CSAYREETQYF	TGCAGTGCCTACAGGGAGGAGACCCAGTACTTC
NA	TRBD2	TRBV30	TRBJ2-1	CAWSENSGLSNEQFF	TGTGCCTGGAGCGAAAATAGCGGGCTGTCCAATGAGCAGTTCTTC
NA	NA	TRBV2	TRBJ1-1	CASSESLGGEAFF	TGTGCCAGCAGTGAGAGTTTGGGAGGGGAAGCTTTCTTT
NA	NA	TRBV11-3	TRBJ1-1	CASSLDSNTEAFF	TGTGCCAGCAGCCTCGACAGTAACACTGAAGCTTTCTTT
NA	NA	TRBV2	TRBJ1-1	CASGLQNTEAFF	TGTGCCAGTGGACTGCAGAACACTGAAGCTTTCTTT
few	NA	TRBV28	TRBJ1-5	CASMKGDYSNQPQHF	TGTGCCAGCATGAAGGGAGACTATAGCAATCAGCCCCAGCATTTT
NA	TRBD2	TRBV5-1	TRBJ2-3	CASSFSTSGRVADTQYF	TGCGCCAGCAGCTTTTCGACTAGCGGGAGGGTGGCAGATACGCAGTATTTT
medium-sized	TRBD2	TRBV5-5	TRBJ2-1	CASSLGTSGRPSSYNEQFF	TGTGCCAGCAGCTTGGGGACTAGCGGGAGACCGAGCTCCTACAATGAGCAGTTCTTC
NA	TRBD1	TRBV5-1	TRBJ1-1	CASSLPGTAEAFF	TGCGCCAGCAGCTTACCCGGGACAGCTGAAGCTTTCTTT
NA	TRBD1	TRBV10-2	TRBJ1-2	CASSEYGQGGYTF	TGCGCCAGCAGTGAGTACGGACAGGGAGGCTACACCTTC
few	TRBD1	TRBV18	TRBJ1-1	CASSKERQGQIMNTEAFF	TGTGCCAGCTCAAAGGAAAGACAGGGACAGATTATGAACACTGAAGCTTTCTTT
NA	NA	TRBV13	TRBJ2-1	CASSLGFSDSYNEQFF	TGTGCCAGCAGCTTAGGGTTTAGCGATAGTTACAATGAGCAGTTCTTC
once	NA	TRBV5-1	TRBJ1-3	CASSLGLSDFSGNTIYF	TGCGCCAGCAGCTTGGGACTGTCGGACTTCTCTGGAAACACCATATATTTT
few	NA	TRBV4-3	TRBJ1-5	CASSQVRQGDQPQHF	TGCGCCAGCAGCCAAGTTAGGCAGGGCGATCAGCCCCAGCATTTT
NA	NA	TRBV28	TRBJ1-1	CASSLLGSLNTEAFF	TGTGCCAGCAGTTTATTGGGCAGCTTGAACACTGAAGCTTTCTTT
NA	NA	TRBV7-8	TRBJ2-1	CASSFLASKDEQFF	TGTGCCAGCAGCTTCCTAGCCAGCAAAGATGAGCAGTTCTTC
NA	NA	TRBV7-2	TRBJ2-5	CASSFGTQETQYF	TGTGCCAGCAGCTTCGGGACACAAGAGACCCAGTACTTC
NA	TRBD1	TRBV9	TRBJ2-2	CASSVGQGAFAGELFF	TGTGCCAGCAGCGTAGGCCAGGGGGCGTTCGCCGGGGAGCTGTTTTTT
NA	NA	TRBV28	TRBJ2-7	CASSSGHIYEQYF	TGTGCCAGCAGCTCGGGACACATCTACGAGCAGTACTTC
NA	TRBD1	TRBV5-1	TRBJ2-5	CASRGPGQGFGETQYF	TGCGCCAGCAGGGGACCGGGACAGGGATTTGGGGAGACCCAGTACTTC
NA	TRBD1	TRBV5-4	TRBJ1-1	CASSDPGQGNTEAFF	TGTGCCAGCAGCGATCCGGGACAGGGTAACACTGAAGCTTTCTTT
NA	TRBD2	TRBV10-2	TRBJ2-7	CASSGVGRDSSYEQYF	TGCGCCAGCAGTGGGGTGGGGAGGGACTCGTCCTACGAGCAGTACTTC